This is a list of T cell receptor beta chains from one sample in a study of long-term antiretroviral therapy in people with HIV. Produced via immunoSEQ multiplex PCR; TCRdb's table is partial and in-frame only. The repertoire has about 43,000 clones, around 86% of them found once; the top ten carry around 4.7%. Source: unsorted PBMCs, taken 0.1 years before starting antiretroviral therapy. Every receptor here comes from a woman between 45 and 60 years old with HIV. Each CDR3 is given with its conserved first and last residue. A D gene is named only where the DNA matches it firmly. Not all rows give a size; the values are once, few, many and, for expanded clones, a class.

cdr3_nt cdr3_aa j_call d_call v_call clone_size
TGTGCCAGCAGCAACTATAGCGGGGCGACGAACACCGGGGAGCTGTTTTTT CASSNYSGATNTGELFF TRBJ2-2 - TRBV21-1 -
TGTGCCTGGAGTTCTGGGGGCGGCTATGGCTACACCTTC CAWSSGGGYGYTF TRBJ1-2 - TRBV30 -
TGTGCCAGCACCCCGGTTGCCACACCCTACAATGAGCAGTTCTTC CASTPVATPYNEQFF TRBJ2-1 - TRBV9 -
TGCGCCAGCAGCCCGGGGGGGCGTAACTATGGCTACACCTTC CASSPGGRNYGYTF TRBJ1-2 - TRBV5-1 -
TGTGCCAGCAGGAACCGACAGGGTATTGTCACCGGGGAGCTGTTTTTT CASRNRQGIVTGELFF TRBJ2-2 TRBD1 TRBV7-2 -
TGTGCCAGCAGCTTAGGGGAAACCGGGGAGCTGTTTTTT CASSLGETGELFF TRBJ2-2 - TRBV7-6 few
TGTGCCAGCAGCGACGAGTCGACAGGGAACAATTCACCCCTCCACTTT CASSDESTGNNSPLHF TRBJ1-6 TRBD1 TRBV2 -
TGTGCCAGCAGCTTAGCGATGAAGGGAGGCTCCTATAATTCACCCCTCCACTTT CASSLAMKGGSYNSPLHF TRBJ1-6 - TRBV7-9 -
TGTGCCAGCAGGGCCGACAGAGATAGCAATCAGCCCCAGCATTTT CASRADRDSNQPQHF TRBJ1-5 - TRBV27 -
TGTGCCAGTAGTATGGAACAGGCTCGAAATGAAAAACTGTTTTTT CASSMEQARNEKLFF TRBJ1-4 - TRBV19 -